The TCR beta chain under discussion was sequenced for a study of blood T cell repertoires in COVID-19. Study-level background: Both acute and convalescent COVID-19 samples were obtained from the United States, Italy and Spain. Nucleic acid was either cDNA or gDNA, and it came from T cells, B-cell-depleted T cells, or PBMCs.

As originally analysed: Amplification of reference gene primers provided the estimated nucleated cell counts. The assay was immunoSEQ multiplex PCR, and TCRdb's table has in-frame clones only and misses some. That table gives V, J and clone size, and the DNA gave D and trimming. The data show tens of thousands of clones, around 86% seen once. CDR3 length equals 12 residues. Trimming removed 6 bases at V and 3 bases at J, with 10 bases between. Germline V lookup: CDR1 SGHRS, CDR2 YFSETQ. The sequence derives from a human donor in a cohort sampled during active COVID-19. V gene TRBV5-1 combines with J gene TRBJ2-7; D might be TRBD1 (5 bases). Input material: peripheral blood. In DNA form, the CDR3 reads TGCGCCAGCAATTTAGGGGACTACGAGCAGTACTTC. This translates into CASNLGDYEQYF.